This entry lists 23 T cell receptor beta chains sequenced from one sample in a study of blood T cell repertoires in COVID-19 (dated by TCRdb to about 2020). Library preparation used the immunoSEQ multiplex PCR assay. This immuneACCESS table, as held by TCRdb, lists in-frame sequences with V and J called but not all clones. Of the missing ones, under half trace to an unresolved V gene in checked studies; the others have no known cause. The sample records 70,000 or so clones, around nine tenths of which are singletons. Jointly, the top ten make up about 1.3% of the sample. Sequencing input: peripheral blood. These receptors were taken from a human donor in a cohort sampled during active COVID-19.

The rearrangement joins TRBV27 to TRBJ2-1; D is ambiguous. CDR3 length equals 11 residues. CDR1 MNHEY and CDR2 SMNVEV come from the germline V gene (reference sequence). V was shortened by 5 bases and J by 4 bases, with 3 bases between the two germline ends. Here the CDR3 reads CASSRYNEQFF. The CDR3 DNA follows: TGTGCCAGCAGTCGTTACAATGAGCAGTTCTTC.

This chain links TRBV5-1 with TRBJ2-5; D possibly corresponds to TRBD1 (5 bases). Trimming pared 4 bases from V and 3 bases from J, leaving 13 bases between. Germline V CDR1 and CDR2: SGHRS, YFSETQ. This CDR3 comprises 14 residues. The CDR3 here is CASSEVRGKETQYF. CDR3 DNA: TGCGCCAGCAGCGAAGTTAGGGGCAAAGAGACCCAGTACTTC.

This clone was seen a single time. V and J are TRBV6-5 and TRBJ2-1, with unresolved D. The ends were cut back, 7 bases at V and 5 bases at J, with 18 bases in the middle. This CDR3 spans 15 amino acids. Germline values: CDR1 MNHEY, CDR2 SVGAGI. CDR3 coding DNA: TGTGCCAGCACCTTGAGGAGTAAAGGTGACAATGAGCAGTTCTTC. This codes for CASTLRSKGDNEQFF.

This clone was recorded a few times. The chain combines TRBV3-1 (or the pseudogene TRBV3-2) with TRBJ1-2, with 7 bases that match TRBD1. The ends lost 3 bases at V and 3 bases at J; junction bases unmatched: 7. This CDR3 region has 15 residues. The germline gives CDR1 LGHDT, CDR2 YNNKEL (reference sequence). This chain's CDR3 is CASSHAGQADYGYTF. The CDR3 coding sequence is TGTGCCAGCAGCCATGCTGGACAGGCGGACTATGGCTACACCTTC.

The chain combines TRBV27 with TRBJ1-5; tentatively, D is TRBD1 (5 bases). The V end lost 1 base, the J end lost 5 bases, and 9 bases lay between the germline ends. Germline V gene sequence: CDR1 MNHEY, CDR2 SMNVEV (reference sequence). The CDR3 loop spans 14 amino acids. The chain's CDR3 is CASSLWRGDQPQHF. In DNA, the CDR3 is TGTGCCAGCAGTTTATGGCGGGGGGATCAGCCCCAGCATTTT.

This chain joins TRBV10-2 and TRBJ2-3; D is possibly TRBD2 (6 bases). Germline CDR1 is WSHSY and CDR2 is SAAADI. The V and J ends lost 7 bases and 1 base respectively, with 12 bases between them. This CDR3 has 14 residues. The CDR3 nucleotides are TGCGCCAGCAAGCCCAGGGAGGGCACAGATACGCAGTATTTT. As protein: CASKPREGTDTQYF.

The chain combines TRBV4-1 with TRBJ1-2; D gene uncertain. The CDR3 has 13 amino acids. CDR1 and CDR2 (germline): MGHRA, YSYEKL. V lost 0 bases and J 5 bases, leaving 7 bases between the germline ends. The CDR3 loop is CASSQEARYGYTF. The CDR3 bases are TGCGCCAGCAGCCAAGAGGCTCGTTATGGCTACACCTTC.

The chain couples TRBV9 to TRBJ2-1; a weak D match, TRBD2 (5 bases). The CDR3 sequence is 14 residues long. The ends were cut back, 4 bases at V and 4 bases at J, with 12 bases in the middle. CDR1 SGDLS and CDR2 YYNGEE come from the germline V gene. The CDR3 is CASSYRTGYNEQFF. For the CDR3, the DNA is TGTGCCAGCAGCTACCGGACGGGGTACAATGAGCAGTTCTTC.

The rearrangement joins TRBV13 to TRBJ2-7, with D perhaps matching TRBD2 (5 bases). Germline V CDR1 and CDR2: PRHDT, FYEKMQ (reference sequence). The CDR3 totals 15 residues. V was trimmed by 5 bases and J by 6 bases, leaving 20 bases between them. CDR3 coding DNA: TGTGCCAGCAGCATAAGGACTCATTCAAACTCCGAGCAGTACTTC. Its protein product is CASSIRTHSNSEQYF.

This clone was counted once. This chain connects TRBV29-1 to TRBJ2-1, with a weak D call TRBD2 (7 bases). V was clipped by 6 bases and J by 7 bases, with 13 bases between them. The CDR3 length is 12 residues. Per germline, CDR1 SQVTM and CDR2 ANQGSEA. CDR3 in amino acids: CSVEQGGNEQFF. DNA of the CDR3: TGCAGCGTCGAACAGGGAGGGAATGAGCAGTTCTTC.

V gene TRBV3-1 (or the pseudogene TRBV3-2) combines with J gene TRBJ1-1, with D unresolved. This CDR3 has 11 amino acids. V lost 5 bases to trimming and J lost 2 bases, with 3 bases between them. The germline V gene encodes CDR1 LGHDT and CDR2 YNNKEL (reference sequence). CDR3 protein: CASSLNTEAFF. The DNA of the CDR3 is TGTGCCAGCAGCTTAAACACTGAAGCTTTCTTT.

This chain uses TRBV19 with TRBJ2-1; TRBD2 aligns across 7 bases. This CDR3 is built from 15 residues. CDR1 is LNHDA and CDR2 is SQIVND in the germline V gene (reference sequence). With 7 bases clipped from V and 4 bases from J, the junction kept 10 bases outside the gene matches. CDR3 in amino acids: CASTRSSGSYNEQFF. Written as DNA, the CDR3 is TGTGCCAGTACCCGGAGTAGCGGGTCTTACAATGAGCAGTTCTTC.

This chain joins TRBV18 and TRBJ2-3, with D possibly TRBD2 on 6 matching bases. The germline V gene encodes CDR1 KGHSH and CDR2 LQKENI. CDR3 length: 15 amino acids. V gave up 4 bases and J gave up 3 bases, with 14 bases separating them. CDR3 residues: CASSLNQGGTDTQYF. Written as DNA, the CDR3 is TGTGCCAGCTCACTCAACCAGGGAGGTACAGATACGCAGTATTTT.

This clone was observed once. The chain employs TRBV2 and TRBJ1-2; D gene ambiguous. V dropped 2 bases and J dropped 0 bases, with 10 bases sitting between them. Germline values: CDR1 SNHLY, CDR2 FYNNEI. CDR3 length equals 15 residues. The CDR3 spells CASSEMAAANYGYTF. The DNA for the CDR3 is TGTGCCAGCAGTGAAATGGCCGCGGCTAACTATGGCTACACCTTC.

This clone was observed once. V and J are TRBV5-1 and TRBJ2-5; D is perhaps TRBD1 (7 bases). Germline V lookup: CDR1 SGHRS, CDR2 YFSETQ. The length of the CDR3 is 16 residues. The germline V and J ends were trimmed by 0 bases and 4 bases, with 16 bases remaining between them. The CDR3, as DNA: TGCGCCAGCAGCTTGGACTCAGGCAGGGGGGTAGAGACCCAGTACTTC. This gives the protein CASSLDSGRGVETQYF.

V and J are TRBV6-7 and TRBJ1-1; 10 nucleotides line up with TRBD1. TRBV6-7 is designated an ORF whose function remains uncertain. The J segment lost 3 bases and the V segment lost 0 bases, leaving 13 bases of the junction unmatched. This CDR3 comprises 19 residues. The CDR3 sequence: CASSYSPRDRGDGDTEAFF. The CDR3 bases are TGTGCCAGCAGTTACTCGCCCCGGGACAGGGGTGATGGAGACACTGAAGCTTTCTTT.

The chain carries TRBV19 and TRBJ1-4, with TRBD1 matching 12 bases. This CDR3 contains 17 residues. CDR1 and CDR2 (germline): LNHDA, SQIVND (reference sequence). V shed 7 bases and J 1 base; nucleotides not matched to a gene: 7. CDR3 residues: CASTYGTGGQTNEKLFF. The DNA of the CDR3 is TGTGCCAGTACTTACGGGACAGGGGGCCAAACTAATGAAAAACTGTTTTTT.

This sequence joins TRBV6-5 and TRBJ1-2; tentatively, D is TRBD1 (6 bases). V was shortened by 5 bases and J by 4 bases, with 17 bases between the two germline ends. The CDR3 has 15 residues. Per the germline V gene, CDR1 is MNHEY and CDR2 is SVGAGI. The CDR3 nucleotides read TGTGCCAGCAGTACTACAGGGTCGGGGGGCTATGGCTACACCTTC. It codes for CASSTTGSGGYGYTF.

This chain's CDR3 is CASSLAGGVYNEQFF. CDR3 in DNA: TGTGCCAGCAGCTTAGCGGGAGGGGTCTACAATGAGCAGTTCTTC. The J gene is TRBJ2-1, the V gene TRBV7-3; TRBD2 matches 9 bases. Germline CDR1 is SGHTA and CDR2 is FQGTGA. CDR3 size: 15 residues. V dropped 2 bases and J dropped 3; count of bases not matched to a gene: 2.

The V call is TRBV7-9, the J call TRBJ2-3; 9 bases are a match to TRBD2. CDR3 length equals 14 residues. V dropped 5 bases and J dropped 4; count of bases not matched to a gene: 4. The V gene's germline CDR1 is SEHNR and CDR2 FQNEAQ (reference sequence). Here the CDR3 reads CASSHSGRADTQYF. CDR3 sequence (DNA): TGTGCCAGCAGCCATAGCGGGAGAGCAGATACGCAGTATTTT. Looking up the rest from reference TRBV7-9 and TRBJ2-3 gives the full variable domain: DTGVSQNPRHKITKRGQNVTFRCDPISEHNRLYWYRQTLGQGPEFLTYFQNEAQLEKSRLLSDRFSAERPKGSFSTLEIQRTEQGDSAMYLCASSHSGRADTQYFGPGTRLTVL.

The rearrangement joins TRBV27 to TRBJ1-4, with TRBD1 identical over 8 bases. V gave up 2 bases and J gave up 7 bases; unmatched junction bases: 3. The CDR3 is 14 amino acids. Germline V CDR1 and CDR2: MNHEY, SMNVEV (reference sequence). CDR3 loop: CASSLGTGGEKLFF. The CDR3 coding sequence is TGTGCCAGCAGTTTAGGGACAGGAGGTGAAAAACTGTTTTTT.

CDR3 residues: CASSGTGGWQPQHF. The DNA of the CDR3 is TGTGCCAGTAGTGGCACAGGGGGGTGGCAGCCCCAGCATTTT. The V call is TRBV19, the J call TRBJ1-5; TRBD1 matches at 8 bases. J gave up 7 bases and V 5 bases, and 7 bases lay outside the gene matches. In germline, CDR1 is LNHDA, CDR2 SQIVND (reference sequence). The CDR3 has 14 amino acids.

J is TRBJ1-1 and V is TRBV24-1; 7 bases line up with TRBD1. The CDR3 runs 13 residues. The germline V gene encodes CDR1 KGHDR and CDR2 SFDVKD. V shed 4 bases, J shed 7 bases, and the junction held 5 bases outside the gene matches. The CDR3 reads CATSDTQGYEAFF. The CDR3 nucleotides read TGTGCCACCAGTGACACACAGGGGTATGAAGCTTTCTTT.